The 5 T cell receptor beta chains below come from one sample, sequenced in a study of tumor and adjacent non-tumor tissue in lung cancer. This sample's RNA came from whole unsorted tissue. TCRbeta libraries were built with three rounds of nested PCR, modified from ARM-PCR. TCRdb re-called the multiplex PCR reads with MiXCR, one entry per CDR3 protein. The sample lists about 93,000 distinct CDR3 sequences, just over 65% occurring once. Sequencing input: lung tumor tissue. These receptors came from a man aged 55 to 70 with non-small cell lung cancer.

On this clonotype itself: A much more abundant neighbour one base away suggests this may be a read error. This chain uses TRBV7-8 with TRBJ1-1; D ambiguous. The CDR3 spans 15 residues. CDR1 SGHVS and CDR2 FQNEAQ come from the germline V gene. CDR3 in amino acids: CDSSLEPAMSTEAFF. The CDR3 coding sequence is TGTGACAGCAGCTTAGAACCGGCGATGAGCACTGAAGCTTTCTTT.

The chain is built from TRBV29-1 and TRBJ2-2; unclear D gene. V lost 4 bases to trimming and J lost 2 bases, with 8 bases between them. The germline CDR1 and CDR2 sequences are SQVTM and ANQGSEA. The CDR3 is made up of 13 amino acids. The CDR3 bases are TGCAGCGTTGTGAACTCCAACACCGGGGAGCTGTTTTTT. This translates into CSVVNSNTGELFF.

In the case of this clonotype: The conserved phenylalanine or tryptophan normally closing the CDR3 is absent here, so this likely arose from a read error. V usage is TRBV6-5 and J usage is TRBJ1-1; D is perhaps TRBD1 (5 bases). V lost 0 bases and J 6 bases, leaving 17 bases between the germline ends. The CDR3 runs to 16 residues. Germline V gene data show CDR1 as MNHEY and CDR2 as SVGAGI. The CDR3 loop is CASSYSNRVGDSEAFI. The CDR3 bases are TGTGCCAGCAGTTACTCTAACCGGGTGGGGGACTCTGAAGCTTTCATT.

Comment on this clonotype: One end of the junction does not line up with germline, which may come from a read error. The V gene is TRBV5-6, the J gene TRBJ2-7, with 10 positions matching TRBD1. Germline V CDR1 and CDR2: SGHDT, YYEEEE. The CDR3 has 14 amino acids. The CDR3 nucleotides are TGTGCCAGCAGCGATCTGGACAGGGGGAACGAGCCGTACTTC. It is translated as CASSDLDRGNEPYF. Drawing the rest from reference TRBV5-6 and TRBJ2-7, the complete variable domain is DAGVTQSPTHLIKTRGQQVTLRCSPKSGHDTVSWYQQALGQGPQFIFQYYEEEERQRGNFPDRFSGHQFPNYSSELNVNALLLGDSALYLCASSDLDRGNEPYFGPGTRLTVT.

With regard to this clonotype: One end of the junction does not line up with germline, which may come from a read error. The DNA of the CDR3 is TGTGCCAGCTGTTTCGGGGAGGACATTTTCTACACAGACACGCAGTATTTT. It translates to CASCFGEDIFYTDTQYF. V is TRBV6-6 and J is TRBJ2-3; D perhaps matches TRBD2 (6 bases). CDR1 is MNHNY and CDR2 is SVGAGI in the germline V gene (reference sequence). This CDR3 has 17 amino acids.